This T cell receptor beta chain was sequenced during a study of early T cells in non-severe SARS-CoV-2 infection. On the study more broadly: The sequenced material was bulk RNA from unsorted whole blood, and its chains were unpaired. Findings and limits, study-wide: VDJdb-based matching was biased toward anti-spike CD8 responses and missed private and CD4 specificities.

Unique molecular identifiers were affixed to single, distinct cDNA molecules. TCRdb re-derived calls from the 5' RACE reads in MiXCR, one entry per CDR3 protein. The sample records tens of thousands of distinct CDR3 sequences, over 9% being singletons. V was cut by 7 bases and J by 3 bases, with 17 bases left in between. CDR3 length equals 15 residues. The V gene's germline CDR1 is MNHNY and CDR2 SVGAGI (reference sequence). A word on this clonotype: What it recognizes is unknown.

Sequenced input: whole blood. This clonotype was sampled from an adult who was a healthcare worker with PCR-confirmed SARS-CoV-2 infection or an uninfected control (not recorded which). V is TRBV6-6 and J is TRBJ2-3; D possibly corresponds to TRBD2 (6 bases). This CDR3 reads CASTLGTLLTDTQYF. In DNA form, the CDR3 reads TGTGCCAGCACTCTCGGGACTCTACTAACAGATACGCAGTATTTT.